These 21 T cell receptor beta chains were sequenced from one sample in a study of blood T cell repertoires in COVID-19. Clones were sequenced by immunoSEQ multiplex PCR, and TCRdb holds only the in-frame ones, with some missing. In the table there are a few hundred thousand clones, 84% of which are singletons. The sequencing sample was made of peripheral blood. The receptors originated from a man between 40 and 49 years old who had recovered from COVID-19.

This clone was found a few times. This chain connects TRBV11-2 to TRBJ2-3; TRBD2 matches 12 bases. With 5 bases clipped from V and 2 bases from J, the junction kept 8 bases outside the gene matches. The CDR3 loop spans 17 amino acids. Germline assignment: CDR1 SGHAT and CDR2 FQNNGV. In nucleotides, the CDR3 is TGTGCCAGCAGCCGAATAAGGACTAGCGGGATCACAGATACGCAGTATTTT. It translates to CASSRIRTSGITDTQYF.

CDR3 region: CASSLAEWPTEAFF. CDR3 in DNA: TGTGCCAGCAGCCTGGCTGAATGGCCCACTGAAGCTTTCTTT. This chain connects TRBV28 to TRBJ1-1; D is ambiguous. The CDR3 consists of 14 residues. CDR1 is MDHEN, CDR2 SYDVKM, per germline. Deletions cut 6 bases from V and 4 bases from J, with 15 bases between.

V usage is TRBV6-6 and J usage is TRBJ1-2; D is unresolved. The CDR3 is 11 amino acids. V dropped 8 bases and J dropped 8 bases, with 12 bases sitting between them. Germline V CDR1 and CDR2: MNHNY, SVGAGI (reference sequence). The CDR3, as DNA: TGTGCCAGCGCGAGGGCCGGCGGCTACACCTTC. As protein: CASARAGGYTF.

This clone was seen just once. The chain carries TRBV11-3 and TRBJ2-5; tentative D call: TRBD2 (5 bases). The germline V gene encodes CDR1 SGHNT and CDR2 YENEEA. This CDR3 is 16 amino acids long. With 0 bases removed from V and 1 base from J, the gap between germline ends came to 12 bases. DNA of the CDR3: TGTGCCAGCAGCTTAGACTCCTTAGAGGGCCAAGAGACCCAGTACTTC. Amino acid sequence: CASSLDSLEGQETQYF. The full variable domain, its missing parts supplied by reference TRBV11-3 and TRBJ2-5, is EAGVVQSPRYKIIEKKQPVAFWCNPISGHNTLYWYLQNLGQGPELLIRYENEEAVDDSQLPKDRFSAERLKGVDSTLKIQPAELGDSAVYLCASSLDSLEGQETQYFGPGTRLLVL.

This chain uses TRBV2 with TRBJ1-1; 9 positions match TRBD1. CDR1 and CDR2 (germline): SNHLY, FYNNEI. This CDR3 is 14 amino acids long. V was clipped by 6 bases and J by 0 bases; unmatched bases: 2. The CDR3 DNA reads as TGTGCCAGCAGCACAGGGGGCTTGAACACTGAAGCTTTCTTT. Translation: CASSTGGLNTEAFF.

The chain couples TRBV19 to TRBJ2-3; TRBD2 might be the D (6 bases). V dropped 6 bases and J dropped 0 bases, with 16 bases sitting between them. This CDR3 comprises 16 residues. Germline V gene data show CDR1 as LNHDA and CDR2 as SQIVND (reference sequence). Here the CDR3 DNA reads TGTGCCAGTAGCACCCGGACTACCGGAAGCACAGATACGCAGTATTTT. Encoded protein: CASSTRTTGSTDTQYF.

The J gene is TRBJ2-5, the V gene TRBV2; perhaps TRBD2 as D (5 bases). CDR3 length: 13 amino acids. The germline CDR1 and CDR2 sequences are SNHLY and FYNNEI. The germline V and J ends were trimmed by 5 bases and 1 base, with 8 bases remaining between them. The CDR3 sequence: CASSPGLQETQYF. DNA of the CDR3: TGTGCCAGCAGTCCCGGACTCCAAGAGACCCAGTACTTC.

V is TRBV7-9 and J is TRBJ1-3; maybe TRBD1 (6 bases). The CDR3 is made up of 15 amino acids. V gave up 5 bases and J gave up 4 bases, with 15 bases separating them. Germline loops: CDR1 SEHNR, CDR2 FQNEAQ (reference sequence). The CDR3 bases are TGTGCCAGCAGCAACACAGGGACCGGAGGAAACACCATATATTTT. Protein sequence: CASSNTGTGGNTIYF.

V gene TRBV5-1 combines with J gene TRBJ2-7, with 7 bases that match TRBD2. The length of the CDR3 is 15 residues. V was clipped by 1 base and J by 2 bases; unmatched bases: 6. Germline-derived CDR1 and CDR2 are SGHRS and YFSETQ. The CDR3 is CASSLSAGATYEQYF. CDR3 DNA: TGCGCCAGCAGCTTGTCCGCGGGAGCGACCTACGAGCAGTACTTC.

Points on this clone: Other DNA sequences in the same sample also yield this CDR3. The rearrangement joins TRBV5-1 to TRBJ1-2; D is uncertain. CDR1 and CDR2 from the germline V gene are SGHRS and YFSETQ. The CDR3 consists of 14 residues. Deletions cut 0 bases from V and 0 bases from J, with 6 bases between. DNA of the CDR3: TGCGCCAGCAGCTTGGACGGTGCTAACTATGGCTACACCTTC. The encoded protein is CASSLDGANYGYTF.

CDR3 nucleotide sequence: TGCGCCAGCAGCTTGGGTTGGAGGGCGAATGAAAAACTGTTTTTT. Translating it yields CASSLGWRANEKLFF. This chain joins TRBV5-1 and TRBJ1-4; D remains unclear. The germline gives CDR1 SGHRS, CDR2 YFSETQ. Trimming removed 0 bases at V and 5 bases at J, with 11 bases between. The CDR3 runs 15 residues. Full variable domain (outside the CDR3, taken from reference TRBV5-1 and TRBJ1-4): KAGVTQTPRYLIKTRGQQVTLSCSPISGHRSVSWYQQTPGQGLQFLFEYFSETQRNKGNFPGRFSGRQFSNSRSEMNVSTLELGDSALYLCASSLGWRANEKLFFGSGTQLSVL.

The CDR3 spells CASSIDPGLAGIDEQFF. As DNA, the CDR3 is TGTGCCAGTAGTATAGATCCCGGACTAGCGGGGATTGATGAGCAGTTCTTC. The J gene is TRBJ2-1, the V gene TRBV19, with 12 bases lining up with TRBD2. The CDR3 covers 17 residues. From germline, CDR1 is LNHDA and CDR2 SQIVND (reference sequence). The junction had 8 bases not matched to a gene; V was cut back by 0 bases and J by 8 bases.

The table lists this clone with a few counts. The chain has TRBV5-1 and TRBJ2-2, with D tentatively TRBD2 (6 bases). Trimming removed 7 bases at V and 6 bases at J, with 10 bases between. The CDR3 contains 12 residues. Per the germline V gene, CDR1 is SGHRS and CDR2 is YFSETQ. The CDR3 spells CASGREAGELFF. The CDR3 nucleotides read TGCGCCAGCGGCAGGGAGGCCGGGGAGCTGTTTTTT. The full variable domain, rest sourced from reference TRBV5-1 and TRBJ2-2, is KAGVTQTPRYLIKTRGQQVTLSCSPISGHRSVSWYQQTPGQGLQFLFEYFSETQRNKGNFPGRFSGRQFSNSRSEMNVSTLELGDSALYLCASGREAGELFFGEGSRLTVL.

This clone was found many times. This chain links TRBV5-5 with TRBJ2-3; D is unclear. Germline CDR1 and CDR2: SGHKS and YYEKEE (reference sequence). The CDR3 contains 15 residues. Trimming took 0 bases from V and 0 from J, leaving 8 bases between them. CDR3 bases: TGTGCCAGCAGCTTGGACAGTTCTAGCACAGATACGCAGTATTTT. It yields the protein CASSLDSSSTDTQYF.

There are a few counts of this clone. The J gene is TRBJ2-7, the V gene TRBV10-3; D might be TRBD2 (7 bases). The ends were cut back, 2 bases at V and 6 bases at J, with 23 bases in the middle. The CDR3 contains 17 residues. Germline-derived CDR1 and CDR2 are ENHRY and SYGVKD. The CDR3 bases are TGTGCCATCAGTGAGACCGTTGGGGGAGGGTCCAGGGGCGAGCAGTACTTC. Translating gives CAISETVGGGSRGEQYF.

The rearrangement links TRBV5-1 to TRBJ2-6; D unresolved. Trimming stripped 4 bases from V and 0 bases from J, with 11 bases between. Germline-derived CDR1 and CDR2 are SGHRS and YFSETQ. The CDR3 has 16 amino acids. CDR3 residues: CASSPRQSSGANVLTF. Written as DNA, the CDR3 is TGCGCCAGCAGCCCGCGGCAGAGCTCTGGGGCCAACGTCCTGACTTTC. The full variable domain, in which reference TRBV5-1 and TRBJ2-6 provide the parts outside the CDR3, is KAGVTQTPRYLIKTRGQQVTLSCSPISGHRSVSWYQQTPGQGLQFLFEYFSETQRNKGNFPGRFSGRQFSNSRSEMNVSTLELGDSALYLCASSPRQSSGANVLTFGAGSRLTVL.

The V and J genes are TRBV2 and TRBJ2-1; 9 nucleotides line up with TRBD2. The length of the CDR3 is 15 residues. CDR1 SNHLY and CDR2 FYNNEI come from the germline V gene. J was trimmed by 4 bases and V by 5 bases; bases with no gene match: 6. The DNA for the CDR3 is TGTGCCAGCAGTTCCCTAGCGGGAACATACAATGAGCAGTTCTTC. Protein sequence: CASSSLAGTYNEQFF.

The CDR3 protein is CAWSTRQGKTYEQYF. The CDR3 DNA reads as TGTGCCTGGAGTACCCGACAGGGGAAAACCTACGAGCAGTACTTC. J is TRBJ2-7 and V is TRBV30, with 8 bases lining up with TRBD1. V trimming: 2 bases; J trimming: 2 bases; junction bases outside the gene matches: 8. The CDR3 length is 15 residues. Germline CDR1 reads GTSNPN; CDR2 reads SVGIG (reference sequence).

The chain uses TRBV7-2 and TRBJ2-2; 11 bases line up with TRBD1. The CDR3 consists of 16 residues. The germline V gene encodes CDR1 SGHTA and CDR2 FQGNSA. V lost 3 bases and J lost 6; bases outside the gene matches: 6. CDR3 region: CASSFAGTGGAGELFF. The CDR3 coding sequence is TGTGCCAGCAGCTTTGCCGGGACAGGGGGTGCCGGGGAGCTGTTTTTT.

The chain employs TRBV7-2 and TRBJ2-7; D perhaps matches TRBD2 (6 bases). Germline CDR1 and CDR2: SGHTA and FQGNSA. Trimming pared 5 bases from V and 0 bases from J, leaving 26 bases between. This CDR3 spans 19 amino acids. The CDR3 here is CASSTNPSPWSGGSYEQYF. The CDR3 nucleotides read TGTGCCAGCAGCACCAACCCCTCCCCGTGGTCCGGGGGCTCCTACGAGCAGTACTTC. Filled out from reference TRBV7-2 and TRBJ2-7, the complete variable domain reads GAGVSQSPSNKVTEKGKDVELRCDPISGHTALYWYRQSLGQGLEFLIYFQGNSAPDKSGLPSDRFSAERTGGSVSTLTIQRTQQEDSAVYLCASSTNPSPWSGGSYEQYFGPGTRLTVT.

The gene calls are TRBV5-1 and TRBJ2-5; 10 nucleotides align to TRBD1. CDR1 SGHRS and CDR2 YFSETQ come from the germline V gene. The CDR3 extends over 14 amino acids. The J segment lost 3 bases and the V segment lost 4 bases, leaving 3 bases of the junction unmatched. Here the CDR3 DNA reads TGCGCCAGCAGCACCGGGACAGGGGAAGAGACCCAGTACTTC. Protein product: CASSTGTGEETQYF.